This TCR beta chain was recorded in a study of blood T cell repertoires in COVID-19. Trimming cost V 4 bases and J 1 base, with 4 bases left between them. The CDR3 extends over 13 amino acids. Germline V CDR1 and CDR2: MNHEY, SMNVEV (reference sequence). The data were produced by immunoSEQ multiplex PCR, yet TCRdb's version contains in-frame clones alone and is incomplete. The sample has around 190,000 clones, 65% to 90% seen once. The source material was peripheral blood. This receptor was identified in a human donor in a cohort sampled during active COVID-19. The chain couples TRBV27 to TRBJ2-2; D ambiguous. CDR3 nucleotides: TGTGCCAGCAGTTCCAAGAACACCGGGGAGCTGTTTTTT. Its translation is CASSSKNTGELFF.